This T cell receptor beta chain originates from a study of identical twins. The CDR3 totals 15 residues. The V gene end was trimmed by 5 bases and the J gene end by 4 bases; junction bases not matched to a gene: 7. There are a few counts of this clonotype. What it binds is not known. Study outcomes and limitations: Insertion counts were lower in abundant cord blood beta clonotypes, a trend that memory repertoires did not show. Where beta out-of-frame sequences were concerned, excess twin sharing was weaker.

Template switching added a universal primer binding site, and final cDNA carried unique molecular identifiers. Via MiXCR, TCRdb re-called the 5' RACE reads, giving one row per CDR3 protein. The data show about 810,000 distinct CDR3 sequences, 10% to 15% seen once. Among all donors, each was a healthy Caucasian. These data also featured in a second study, about yellow fever vaccine responses in identical twins.

Sequencing was carried out using PBMCs. V and J are TRBV12-3 or TRBV12-4 and TRBJ2-7, with 11 bases identical to TRBD2. The sequence derives from a woman aged 18-29 years in good health. CDR3 region: CASSILAGAKYEQYF. CDR3 nucleotides: TGTGCCAGCAGTATACTAGCGGGAGCGAAATACGAGCAGTACTTC.